This T cell receptor beta chain is drawn from a study of T-cell memory formation after mild COVID-19. TCRdb recomputed calls from the 5' RACE reads with MiXCR, one row per CDR3 protein. This table holds about 100,000 distinct CDR3 sequences, over 8.5% found once. Trimming left V 0 bases short and J 3 bases short, with 8 bases between. The CDR3 contains 13 residues. CDR1 is SQVTM, CDR2 ANQGSEA, per germline. This sequence joins TRBV29-1 and TRBJ1-1; no definite D call. This receptor was taken from a man between 18 and 35 years old who had mild COVID-19 (a few samples of this study predate the infection). Cell type and time point are not known. The sequenced sample consisted of PBMCs or a T cell subset sorted from them (not recorded which). CDR3 sequence reads: CSVEDYRYTEAFF. CDR3 nucleotides: TGCAGCGTTGAAGATTACAGATACACTGAAGCTTTCTTT.